This T cell receptor beta chain is drawn from a study of OX40 agonist ivuxolimab in advanced cancers. Overall study: Ivuxolimab is an agonistic anti-OX40 (CD134) antibody, and patients were treated with it. Hepatocellular carcinoma, melanoma, renal cell or head and neck cancer was diagnosed in the dose-escalation patients.

Measured with immunoSEQ multiplex PCR; TCRdb has only the in-frame clones, and not every one. The table includes 50,000 to 60,000 clones, roughly nine tenths detected once. Study conclusions and caveats: The specificity for antigen of the expanded peripheral T cells was not determined.

As concerns this clone: What it binds is not known.

Trimming took 6 bases from V and 4 from J, leaving 12 bases between them. The CDR3 runs 13 residues. Per the germline V gene, CDR1 is SNHLY and CDR2 is FYNNEI. Autoimmune disease history or systemic immunosuppression disqualified patients. The sequence was collected from an adult with an advanced solid tumor such as melanoma, head and neck, liver or kidney cancer. Source: CD4+ or CD8+ T cells sorted from blood, taken in a trial of the OX40 agonist ivuxolimab. V and J are TRBV2 and TRBJ1-1; D unclear. The CDR3 loop reads CASSPGPITEAFF. Here the CDR3 DNA reads TGTGCCAGCAGCCCTGGACCGATCACTGAAGCTTTCTTT.